This T cell receptor (beta chain) was sequenced for a study of blood T cell repertoires in COVID-19. TCRdb's table, derived via immunoSEQ multiplex PCR, lists solely in-frame clones and lacks some. The table lists more than 150,000 clones, about 82% of them singletons. This clone was seen once. Other nucleotide sequences from this sample produce the same CDR3. Specimen: peripheral blood. The receptor was derived from a woman in her 30s with acute or convalescent COVID-19.

CDR3 in DNA: TGCGCCAGTAGCCGGGACACCGGGGGGTCCTACGAGCAGTACTTC. Protein sequence: CASSRDTGGSYEQYF. The gene calls are TRBV5-1 and TRBJ2-7; perhaps TRBD2 as D (7 bases). Germline CDR1 is SGHRS and CDR2 is YFSETQ. V was shortened by 8 bases and J by 1 base, with 19 bases between the two germline ends. The CDR3 covers 15 residues. Complete variable domain (other parts from reference TRBV5-1 and TRBJ2-7): KAGVTQTPRYLIKTRGQQVTLSCSPISGHRSVSWYQQTPGQGLQFLFEYFSETQRNKGNFPGRFSGRQFSNSRSEMNVSTLELGDSALYLCASSRDTGGSYEQYFGPGTRLTVT.